This T cell receptor beta chain was sequenced in a study of T-cell memory formation after mild COVID-19. General study results and limits: The study detected some responding clones in pre-infection memory, suggesting cross-reactive memory joined. The study found balanced CD4/CD8 in clones contracting day 15 to 85 and a CD4+ lean in later expanders.

Constant-segment primers and 5'RACE yielded cDNA libraries for TCR alpha and TCR beta, each carrying sample barcodes and UMIs. TCRdb processed the 5' RACE reads anew with MiXCR; each CDR3 protein has one entry. The table shows 300,000 to 400,000 distinct CDR3 sequences, with approximately 15% occurring only once. The CDR3 length is 13 residues. The ends were cut back, 7 bases at V and 11 bases at J, with 18 bases in the middle. Germline CDR1 is SGHTA and CDR2 is FQGNSA. Comments on this clonotype: What it binds is unknown.

This sequence was found in a young man who had mild COVID-19 (a few samples of this study predate the infection). Cell type and time point are not known. Sequenced: PBMCs or a T cell subset sorted from them (not recorded which). V is TRBV7-2 and J is TRBJ1-5, with D tentatively TRBD1 (5 bases). CDR3 residues: CASTWGWSGAQHF. CDR3 bases: TGTGCCAGCACCTGGGGGTGGTCCGGGGCCCAGCATTTT. Full variable domain (rest looked up from reference TRBV7-2 and TRBJ1-5): GAGVSQSPSNKVTEKGKDVELRCDPISGHTALYWYRQSLGQGLEFLIYFQGNSAPDKSGLPSDRFSAERTGGSVSTLTIQRTQQEDSAVYLCASTWGWSGAQHFGDGTRLSIL.